Shown below are 25 T cell receptor beta chains from a single sample sequenced in a study of shared clonotypes between healthy human individuals. Produced via immunoSEQ multiplex PCR; TCRdb's table is partial and in-frame only. Of approximately 2.3 million clones listed, 80% to 95% are singletons. Sequences were obtained from naive CD4+ T cells from PBMCs. Subset of the sample: CD45RA+ positively selected. The receptor source for this set is a man between 18 and 29 years old in good health. Some clones in this sample may be carry-over from other donors' samples.

This chain uses TRBV15 with TRBJ1-1; D gene unclear. This CDR3 is 14 amino acids long. V lost 2 bases and J lost 1, with 8 bases in between. The V gene's germline CDR1 is LNHNV and CDR2 YYDKDF (reference sequence). For the CDR3, the DNA is TGTGCCACCAGCAGAAGAACAGCGAACACTGAAGCTTTCTTT. It specifies CATSRRTANTEAFF.

This chain connects TRBV6-6 to TRBJ2-1, with D perhaps TRBD1 (6 bases). Germline values: CDR1 MNHNY, CDR2 SVGAGI (reference sequence). Trimming left V 1 base short and J 8 bases short, with 12 bases between. The CDR3 runs to 14 residues. The CDR3 nucleotides read TGTGCCAGCAGTTACTTCCCCAGGGGCCATGAGCAGTTCTTC. Translating it yields CASSYFPRGHEQFF.

The chain couples TRBV2 to TRBJ1-1; 7 positions match TRBD1. With 6 bases clipped from V and 1 base from J, the junction kept 5 bases outside the gene matches. This CDR3 region has 14 residues. From germline, CDR1 is SNHLY and CDR2 FYNNEI. As DNA, the CDR3 is TGTGCCAGCAGGGAGGACAGGTGGAACACTGAAGCTTTCTTT. Protein sequence: CASREDRWNTEAFF.

The chain employs TRBV14 and TRBJ2-6, with a tentative D call TRBD2 (5 bases). Trimming cost V 4 bases and J 2 bases, with 18 bases left between them. The germline V gene encodes CDR1 SGHDN and CDR2 FVKESK. The CDR3 runs 18 residues. CDR3 in amino acids: CASSPGNHDFTGANVLTF. In DNA, the CDR3 is TGTGCCAGCAGCCCCGGGAACCACGACTTCACTGGGGCCAACGTCCTGACTTTC.

The J gene is TRBJ2-5, the V gene TRBV28; D uncertain. The V end was cut by 2 bases, the J end by 9 bases, with 13 bases between. Germline-derived CDR1 and CDR2 are MDHEN and SYDVKM. The CDR3 extends over 13 amino acids. CDR3 in DNA: TGTGCCAGCAGTTTAACCCCCCCTAGACCCCAGTACTTC. This encodes CASSLTPPRPQYF.

The rearrangement uses TRBV29-1 and TRBJ1-4; TRBD1 is a possible D gene (6 bases). The CDR3 length is 13 residues. Germline V gene sequence: CDR1 SQVTM, CDR2 ANQGSEA. Trimming stripped 2 bases from V and 5 bases from J, with 9 bases between. The CDR3 loop is CSVESGVNEKLFF. CDR3 DNA: TGCAGCGTTGAATCAGGGGTCAATGAAAAACTGTTTTTT.

The chain employs TRBV30 and TRBJ1-6; TRBD1 is a possible D gene (6 bases). Germline loops: CDR1 GTSNPN, CDR2 SVGIG (reference sequence). Trimming pared 4 bases from V and 7 bases from J, leaving 11 bases between. The CDR3 covers 13 residues. CDR3 protein: CAWTGQTNSPLHF. The DNA of the CDR3 is TGTGCCTGGACTGGACAGACCAATTCACCCCTCCACTTT.

This chain joins TRBV7-2 and TRBJ2-1; 7 bases match TRBD1. CDR3 size: 16 residues. V lost 0 bases, J lost 4 bases, and 6 bases stayed unmatched. CDR1 is SGHTA and CDR2 is FQGNSA in the germline V gene. The CDR3: CASSLAPQGEYNEQFF. In nucleotides, the CDR3 is TGTGCCAGCAGCTTAGCACCCCAGGGGGAATACAATGAGCAGTTCTTC.

This rearrangement joins TRBV4-1 to TRBJ1-2; maybe TRBD1 (6 bases). Trimming removed 1 base at V and 8 bases at J, with 17 bases between. The CDR3 consists of 15 residues. Germline CDR1 reads MGHRA; CDR2 reads YSYEKL. The DNA of the CDR3 is TGCGCCAGCAGCCAAGCGGGGGGGACACAGGGAGGCTACACCTTC. Its protein product is CASSQAGGTQGGYTF.

This rearrangement joins TRBV6-6 to TRBJ2-1; 8 bases match TRBD2. CDR1 is MNHNY and CDR2 is SVGAGI in the germline V gene (reference sequence). The length of the CDR3 is 16 residues. After removal of 2 bases from V and 4 bases from J, the junction contained 7 bases not matched to a gene. Here the CDR3 reads CASSYGLAGLYNEQFF. In nucleotides, the CDR3 is TGTGCCAGCAGTTACGGATTAGCGGGGTTGTACAATGAGCAGTTCTTC.

The genes are TRBV5-1 and TRBJ2-3; D is possibly TRBD2 (5 bases). The CDR3 contains 15 residues. V was pared by 0 bases and J by 6 bases, with 14 bases between. Per the germline V gene, CDR1 is SGHRS and CDR2 is YFSETQ. CDR3 residues: CASSLETSATDTQYF. DNA of the CDR3: TGCGCCAGCAGCTTGGAAACTAGTGCAACGGATACGCAGTATTTT.

This clone was counted once. The chain joins TRBV6-6 to TRBJ1-2; D gene ambiguous. V shed 7 bases and J shed 2 bases, with 11 bases lying between them. CDR3 length equals 13 residues. The V gene's germline CDR1 is MNHNY and CDR2 SVGAGI (reference sequence). CDR3 region: CASTKGENYGYTF. CDR3 nucleotide sequence: TGTGCCAGCACTAAGGGAGAGAACTATGGCTACACCTTC.

The CDR3 bases are TGTGCCAGCAGTTCGGACCGCTACGAGCAGTACTTC. The encoded protein is CASSSDRYEQYF. The chain employs TRBV6-5 and TRBJ2-7; D is ambiguous. CDR3 length: 12 amino acids. Germline V gene sequence: CDR1 MNHEY, CDR2 SVGAGI. Trimming removed 4 bases at V and 3 bases at J, with 7 bases between.

The rearrangement joins TRBV18 to TRBJ2-7; 9 nucleotides line up with TRBD1. Germline assignment: CDR1 KGHSH and CDR2 LQKENI. The J segment lost 4 bases and the V segment lost 6 bases, leaving 4 bases of the junction unmatched. This CDR3 is built from 13 residues. Here the CDR3 DNA reads TGTGCCAGCTCGGACAGGGGCACGTACGAGCAGTACTTC. Translation: CASSDRGTYEQYF.

The genes are TRBV27 and TRBJ2-6; maybe TRBD1 (6 bases). V was shortened by 5 bases and J by 0 bases, with 14 bases between the two germline ends. CDR1 is MNHEY and CDR2 is SMNVEV in the germline V gene (reference sequence). The CDR3 consists of 17 residues. The CDR3 here is CASSRDNRISGANVLTF. The CDR3 nucleotides are TGTGCCAGCAGTCGGGACAACCGAATCTCTGGGGCCAACGTCCTGACTTTC.

The gene calls are TRBV25-1 and TRBJ1-4, with D hard to call. CDR3 length: 14 residues. Trimming pared 4 bases from V and 6 bases from J, leaving 12 bases between. Germline V gene sequence: CDR1 MGHDK, CDR2 SYGVNS. The CDR3 sequence: CASSATYAYEKLFF. The DNA of the CDR3 is TGTGCCAGCAGTGCGACGTACGCTTATGAAAAACTGTTTTTT.

This clone was counted only a few times. The chain is built from TRBV7-9 and TRBJ2-1, with a tentative D call TRBD2 (7 bases). Per germline, CDR1 SEHNR and CDR2 FQNEAQ (reference sequence). V was shortened by 5 bases and J by 2 bases, with 22 bases between the two germline ends. This CDR3 spans 18 amino acids. In DNA form, the CDR3 reads TGTGCCAGCAGCCAAAGGCCGGGGGGCAGCCCGACCTACAATGAGCAGTTCTTC. This gives the protein CASSQRPGGSPTYNEQFF.

This rearrangement joins TRBV6-6 to TRBJ2-7, with D unclear. The V end lost 2 bases, the J end lost 1 base, and 15 bases lay between the germline ends. The germline gives CDR1 MNHNY, CDR2 SVGAGI (reference sequence). The CDR3 consists of 16 residues. CDR3 sequence (DNA): TGTGCCAGCAGTTACGGTACGGCCCGCCTATCCTACGAGCAGTACTTC. It specifies CASSYGTARLSYEQYF.

The V gene is TRBV27, the J gene TRBJ2-3, with 13 nucleotides matching TRBD2. Germline V gene sequence: CDR1 MNHEY, CDR2 SMNVEV (reference sequence). Trimming took 3 bases from V and 6 from J; bases not matched to a gene: 6. The length of the CDR3 is 16 residues. CDR3 in DNA: TGTGCCAGCAGTTTGTATCGGACTAGCGGGAGTGATACGCAGTATTTT. Its translation is CASSLYRTSGSDTQYF.

This chain connects TRBV29-1 to TRBJ2-7, with D possibly called TRBD1 or TRBD2 (5 bases each). Germline CDR1 SQVTM, CDR2 ANQGSEA. V lost 7 bases and J 6 bases, leaving 25 bases between the germline ends. The CDR3 is 15 amino acids. The CDR3 DNA follows: TGCAGCGCTCGATCACCGGGACGCCCAATCGCCGAGCAGTACTTC. Protein: CSARSPGRPIAEQYF.

In regard to this clone: This sample includes further DNA sequences coding for the same CDR3. The gene calls are TRBV5-1 and TRBJ2-5; D might be TRBD1 (6 bases). V was clipped by 2 bases and J by 4 bases, with 9 bases between them. The CDR3 extends over 13 amino acids. The germline gives CDR1 SGHRS, CDR2 YFSETQ. The CDR3 DNA reads TGCGCCAGCAGCTTACAGGGATCAGAGACCCAGTACTTC. Translating gives CASSLQGSETQYF. The full variable domain, with the rest looked up from reference TRBV5-1 and TRBJ2-5, is KAGVTQTPRYLIKTRGQQVTLSCSPISGHRSVSWYQQTPGQGLQFLFEYFSETQRNKGNFPGRFSGRQFSNSRSEMNVSTLELGDSALYLCASSLQGSETQYFGPGTRLLVL.

As for this clone: In the same sample, other DNA sequences code for this CDR3. The chain employs TRBV11-3 and TRBJ2-1; D may correspond to TRBD1 or TRBD2 (5 bases each). This CDR3 is 13 amino acids long. Trimming pared 5 bases from V and 4 bases from J, leaving 9 bases between. Germline V gene sequence: CDR1 SGHNT, CDR2 YENEEA. The CDR3 DNA sequence: TGTGCCAGCAGCCCGGGACCGTACAATGAGCAGTTCTTC. Its translation is CASSPGPYNEQFF. Based on the CDR3 plus reference TRBV11-3 and TRBJ2-1, the full variable domain is EAGVVQSPRYKIIEKKQPVAFWCNPISGHNTLYWYLQNLGQGPELLIRYENEEAVDDSQLPKDRFSAERLKGVDSTLKIQPAELGDSAVYLCASSPGPYNEQFFGPGTRLTVL.

The V and J genes are TRBV11-2 and TRBJ2-5; D gene unclear. V was cut by 3 bases and J by 5 bases, with 10 bases left in between. This CDR3 region has 13 residues. Per the germline V gene, CDR1 is SGHAT and CDR2 is FQNNGV. CDR3 sequence: CASSFPNEETQYF. The CDR3 nucleotides are TGTGCCAGCAGCTTCCCCAACGAGGAGACCCAGTACTTC.

V gene TRBV27 combines with J gene TRBJ1-2, with unresolved D. This CDR3 contains 14 residues. In germline, CDR1 is MNHEY, CDR2 SMNVEV (reference sequence). Trimming removed 5 bases at V and 4 bases at J, with 14 bases between. Here the CDR3 DNA reads TGTGCCAGCAGTAGAAGAACGCTGGGCTATGGCTACACCTTC. Translating it yields CASSRRTLGYGYTF.

The rearrangement links TRBV5-1 to TRBJ1-1; 9 positions match TRBD1. CDR3 size: 12 residues. The trim removed 4 bases at V and 8 bases at J, leaving 3 bases unmatched. CDR1 and CDR2 from the germline V gene are SGHRS and YFSETQ. CDR3 amino acids: CASSMTGGEAFF. CDR3 nucleotide sequence: TGCGCCAGCAGCATGACAGGGGGAGAAGCTTTCTTT.